Below are 15 T cell receptor beta chains sequenced from a single sample in a study of regulatory T cells in long-lasting Graves disease. The sample's time point: newly diagnosed GD, antithyroid drugs for less than 3 months. The authors made the TCR library using RNA they extracted from PBMCs. CDR3 regions were amplified by Arm-PCR using iRepertoire HTBI primers to build TCR beta libraries. TCRdb ran MiXCR on the multiplex PCR reads and lists one entry per CDR3 protein. The sample includes 510,000 or so distinct CDR3 sequences, about 11% of them seen just once. This sample also belongs to another study, concerning T cells in Graves' hyperthyroidism and ophthalmopathy.

The sample here was peripheral blood mononuclear cells (PBMCs), taken at new diagnosis, from a patient treated with antithyroid drugs. These receptor sequences come from a woman in her thirties with Graves disease.

Ten or more counts support this clonotype. The chain combines TRBV20-1 with TRBJ2-3; D is undetermined. V lost 5 bases and J lost 0, with 6 bases in between. The germline gives CDR1 DFQATT, CDR2 SNEGSKA (reference sequence). The CDR3 covers 12 residues. As DNA, the CDR3 is TGCAGTGCTTGGGGAAGCACAGATACGCAGTATTTT. It is translated as CSAWGSTDTQYF.

This clonotype was picked up a small number of times. The genes are TRBV15 and TRBJ2-5, with TRBD2 identical over 8 bases. CDR1 is LNHNV and CDR2 is YYDKDF in the germline V gene (reference sequence). The CDR3 is 16 residues long. The trim removed 1 base at V and 3 bases at J, leaving 7 bases unmatched. CDR3 loop: CATSRVLSGGKETQYF. CDR3 nucleotides: TGTGCCACCAGCAGAGTTTTAAGCGGGGGTAAAGAGACCCAGTACTTC.

In its sample, this clonotype was seen many times. The rearrangement uses TRBV20-1 and TRBJ2-2; 7 bases fit TRBD2. V trimming: 0 bases; J trimming: 5 bases; junction bases outside the gene matches: 12. The length of the CDR3 is 17 residues. The germline gives CDR1 DFQATT, CDR2 SNEGSKA (reference sequence). CDR3 nucleotide sequence: TGCAGTGCTAGAGATCCCAGGGCGGGAGTGGTGACCGGGGAGCTGTTTTTT. Translated: CSARDPRAGVVTGELFF.

Ten or more counts support this clonotype. The J gene is TRBJ1-1, the V gene TRBV19; D gene uncertain. Trimming shortened V by 0 bases and J by 8 bases, and 13 bases separated the two germline ends. This CDR3 is built from 14 residues. Germline V gives CDR1 LNHDA, CDR2 SQIVND (reference sequence). CDR3 DNA: TGTGCCAGTAGTATAGATGCGGGTACCCCCGAAGCTTTCTTT. This encodes CASSIDAGTPEAFF.

This clonotype was recorded many times. The genes are TRBV11-3 and TRBJ2-7; D may be TRBD2 (5 bases). This CDR3 comprises 14 residues. V dropped 2 bases and J dropped 2 bases, with 10 bases sitting between them. Germline values: CDR1 SGHNT, CDR2 YENEEA. This CDR3 reads CASSLLSGPYEQYF. CDR3 nucleotide sequence: TGTGCCAGCAGCTTACTGAGCGGACCCTACGAGCAGTACTTC. Based on the CDR3 plus reference TRBV11-3 and TRBJ2-7, the full variable domain is EAGVVQSPRYKIIEKKQPVAFWCNPISGHNTLYWYLQNLGQGPELLIRYENEEAVDDSQLPKDRFSAERLKGVDSTLKIQPAELGDSAVYLCASSLLSGPYEQYFGPGTRLTVT.

The sample holds many counts of this clonotype. The chain links TRBV11-3 to TRBJ1-1, with D perhaps TRBD1 (5 bases). Germline V lookup: CDR1 SGHNT, CDR2 YENEEA. The CDR3 contains 16 residues. The V gene lost 3 bases and the J gene lost 5 bases, with 19 bases spanning the gap. CDR3 loop: CASSFGLAPRGTEAFF. CDR3 bases: TGTGCCAGCAGCTTCGGTTTGGCCCCCCGGGGGACTGAAGCTTTCTTT.

This clonotype has more than one count but fewer than ten. This sequence joins TRBV6-2 or TRBV6-3 and TRBJ1-1; 7 bases fit TRBD1. V lost 6 bases and J lost 5; bases outside the gene matches: 9. Germline CDR1 is MNHEY and CDR2 is SVGEGT. This CDR3 has 14 amino acids. CDR3 in amino acids: CASRFRGTGTEAFF. CDR3 sequence (DNA): TGTGCCAGCAGGTTCAGGGGGACGGGGACTGAAGCTTTCTTT.

The table lists this clonotype with many counts. CDR3 in amino acids: CASSPTVSGNTIYF. DNA of the CDR3: TGTGCCAGCAGTCCAACGGTCTCTGGAAACACCATATATTTT. The chain uses TRBV28 and TRBJ1-3; D unclear. The CDR3 length is 14 residues. The germline V gene has CDR1 MDHEN and CDR2 SYDVKM. Trimming shortened V by 5 bases and J by 0 bases, and 8 bases separated the two germline ends.

This clonotype was recorded many times. The DNA for the CDR3 is TGTGCCAGTAACGGACAGGGGATCGGGGAGCTGTTTTTT. This encodes CASNGQGIGELFF. The chain carries TRBV19 and TRBJ2-2; 9 nucleotides match TRBD1. Germline V gene lookup returns CDR1 LNHDA and CDR2 SQIVND (reference sequence). J was trimmed by 7 bases and V by 7 bases; bases with no gene match: 4. There are 13 residues in the CDR3.

This clonotype was seen a few times. The chain joins TRBV20-1 to TRBJ1-5, with D tentatively TRBD1 (6 bases). The CDR3 covers 14 residues. Germline V lookup: CDR1 DFQATT, CDR2 SNEGSKA (reference sequence). Trimming removed 3 bases at V and 4 bases at J, with 13 bases between. The DNA of the CDR3 is TGCAGTGCTAGTGTCGCAGGGGTGAATCAGCCCCAGCATTTT. Amino acids: CSASVAGVNQPQHF.

This chain connects TRBV4-3 to TRBJ2-3, with a possible D match to TRBD1 (5 bases). This CDR3 region has 15 residues. The V gene's germline CDR1 is LGHNA and CDR2 YSLEER. The V and J ends lost 2 bases and 2 bases respectively, with 11 bases between them. CDR3 region: CASSQNPRATDTQYF. CDR3 DNA sequence: TGCGCCAGCAGCCAAAACCCCAGGGCCACAGATACGCAGTATTTT.

Ten or more counts support this clonotype. The chain uses TRBV12-3 or TRBV12-4 and TRBJ2-7; 7 positions match TRBD1. J gave up 4 bases and V 4 bases, and 7 bases lay outside the gene matches. The CDR3 contains 14 residues. CDR3 in DNA: TGTGCCAGCAGTTACGACAGGGTATGGTACGAGCAGTACTTC. This sequence encodes CASSYDRVWYEQYF.

At least ten counts were recorded for this clonotype. The V gene is TRBV6-5, the J gene TRBJ1-1, with 7 bases matching TRBD1. The germline V gene encodes CDR1 MNHEY and CDR2 SVGAGI. V was clipped by 0 bases and J by 2 bases; unmatched bases: 3. The CDR3 totals 15 residues. CDR3 protein: CASSYSGTANTEAFF. DNA of the CDR3: TGTGCCAGCAGTTACTCCGGGACAGCCAACACTGAAGCTTTCTTT.

This clonotype came up many times. The V call is TRBV28, the J call TRBJ2-1; 11 bases map to TRBD2. CDR3 size: 13 residues. Germline V gene data show CDR1 as MDHEN and CDR2 as SYDVKM. After removal of 7 bases from V and 7 bases from J, the junction contained 3 bases not matched to a gene. This CDR3 is CASTRTSGNEQFF. The CDR3, as DNA: TGTGCCAGCACTCGGACTAGCGGGAATGAGCAGTTCTTC. The whole variable domain, remainder taken from reference TRBV28 and TRBJ2-1, is DVKVTQSSRYLVKRTGEKVFLECVQDMDHENMFWYRQDPGLGLRLIYFSYDVKMKEKGDIPEGYSVSREKKERFSLILESASTNQTSMYLCASTRTSGNEQFFGPGTRLTVL.

The sample holds a few counts of this clonotype. The rearrangement links TRBV28 to TRBJ1-5, with TRBD1 as a possible D gene (5 bases). Germline loops: CDR1 MDHEN, CDR2 SYDVKM. The germline V and J ends were trimmed by 2 bases and 5 bases, with 13 bases remaining between them. The CDR3 consists of 15 residues. CDR3 sequence: CASSLPGFLHQPQHF. The CDR3 DNA reads TGTGCCAGCAGTTTACCAGGGTTCTTGCATCAGCCCCAGCATTTT.